This T cell receptor beta chain came from a study of blood T cell repertoires in COVID-19. About the study: Specimens from acute and convalescent COVID-19 originated in the United States, Italy and Spain. Sources were T cells, B-cell-depleted T cells, or PBMCs; the material itself was cDNA or gDNA.

Per the study methods: For nucleated cells, counts were estimated from reference gene primer amplification. Some clones are missing from TCRdb's copy, which holds only in-frame ones; the method was immunoSEQ multiplex PCR. V and J calls and clone size are those listed in that table; D and trimming were worked out from the DNA. The table shows fewer than 150,000 clones, with roughly four fifths occurring only once. The V gene lost 0 bases and the J gene lost 6 bases, with 15 bases spanning the gap. The CDR3 spans 16 residues. The V gene's germline CDR1 is MNHNY and CDR2 SVGAGI (reference sequence). The material sequenced was peripheral blood. The chain couples TRBV6-6 to TRBJ1-5; maybe TRBD1 (5 bases). This TCR was sampled from a human donor in a cohort sampled during active COVID-19. The CDR3 DNA sequence: TGTGCCAGCAGTTACTCCAGGGCTGCCCAAGGTCAGCCCCAGCATTTT. Amino acids: CASSYSRAAQGQPQHF.